This T cell receptor beta chain was identified during a study of PD-1 blockade in mismatch repair-deficient tumors. Study-wide background: Patients had 12 mismatch repair-deficient cancer types, all previously treated and progressing.

Measured with immunoSEQ multiplex PCR; TCRdb has only the in-frame clones, and not every one. The table includes just under 65,000 clones, around 88% detected once. Germline CDR1 reads SGDLS; CDR2 reads YYNGEE. The trim removed 3 bases at V and 7 bases at J, leaving 10 bases unmatched. This CDR3 region has 15 residues. This clone was detected only a few times. The V and J genes are TRBV9 and TRBJ1-1; TRBD1 matches at 9 bases. The origin of this receptor is an adult with mismatch repair-deficient cancer. Sequenced material: peripheral blood, taken 52 weeks after starting pembrolizumab. The CDR3 DNA sequence: TGTGCCAGCAGCGCCCCCGGGACAGGGTGGAGTGAAGCTTTCTTT. Amino acid sequence: CASSAPGTGWSEAFF. The full variable domain, its missing parts supplied by reference TRBV9 and TRBJ1-1, is DSGVTQTPKHLITATGQRVTLRCSPRSGDLSVYWYQQSLDQGLQFLIQYYNGEERAKGNILERFSAQQFPDLHSELNLSSLELGDSALYFCASSAPGTGWSEAFFGQGTRLTVV.